The 15 T cell receptor beta chains listed next were all sequenced from one sample in a study of beta chain features in type 1 diabetes. Expressed TCRB transcripts were sequenced, since all the RNA that had been isolated was reverse transcribed. The repertoire was sequenced with immunoSEQ multiplex PCR; TCRdb's copy has only in-frame clones and lacks some. The sample shows some 410,000 clones, roughly 10% of them seen only once. Sequenced: naive CD4+ T cells from blood. These receptors were obtained from a woman younger than 30 in good health.

This clone turned up a few times. The chain employs TRBV27 and TRBJ2-7, with 10 bases that match TRBD2. CDR1 and CDR2 from the germline V gene are MNHEY and SMNVEV (reference sequence). The CDR3 length is 16 residues. The junction had 14 bases not matched to a gene; V was cut back by 6 bases and J by 6 bases. The CDR3 sequence: CASRRGGAGGQGEQYV. The CDR3, as DNA: TGTGCCAGCAGACGTGGAGGAGCGGGGGGGCAGGGCGAGCAGTACGTC.

The chain recombines TRBV25-1 with TRBJ2-1; D call uncertain. Per germline, CDR1 MGHDK and CDR2 SYGVNS. This CDR3 is 13 amino acids long. V was trimmed by 2 bases and J by 10 bases, leaving 12 bases between them. The CDR3 DNA reads TGTGCCAGCAGTGAAGCCTCAACGAGAGAGCAGTTCTTC. Its protein is CASSEASTREQFF.

This clone turned up a few times. The chain uses TRBV14 and TRBJ1-2, with D perhaps matching TRBD1 (6 bases). Germline lookup yields CDR1 SGHDN and CDR2 FVKESK. Trimming shortened V by 1 base and J by 8 bases, and 11 bases separated the two germline ends. This CDR3 contains 13 residues. CDR3 sequence reads: CASSQAGARGYTF. Here the CDR3 DNA reads TGTGCCAGCAGCCAAGCGGGGGCGCGGGGCTACACCTTC.

This clone was found a few times. J is TRBJ2-7 and V is TRBV21-1; TRBD1, the D gene given by the table, was not confirmed from the DNA. TRBV21-1 is designated a pseudogene. The CDR3 covers 15 residues. The CDR3 is CASLKGTDPSYEQYV. CDR3 DNA: TGTGCCAGCCTTAAGGGGACAGACCCGTCCTACGAGCAGTACGTC.

The V gene is TRBV6-6, the J gene TRBJ2-2, with D uncertain. The V gene's germline CDR1 is MNHNY and CDR2 SVGAGI (reference sequence). Trimming left V 3 bases short and J 6 bases short, with 8 bases between. This CDR3 has 13 residues. The CDR3 is CASSYLDPGELFF. The CDR3 DNA reads as TGTGCCAGCAGTTATTTGGATCCCGGGGAGCTGTTTTTT.

This clone has a handful of counts. The V call is TRBV25-1, the J call TRBJ2-1, with D perhaps matching TRBD2 (6 bases). The CDR3 spans 15 residues. Germline CDR1 reads MGHDK; CDR2 reads SYGVNS. Trimming stripped 5 bases from V and 1 base from J, with 12 bases between. The CDR3 sequence: CASSLDSGSYNEQFF. The CDR3 bases are TGTGCCAGCAGTTTAGATAGCGGATCCTACAATGAGCAGTTCTTC.

This clone has only a few counts. The rearrangement joins TRBV7-9 to TRBJ2-1; weak D call: TRBD1 (5 bases). The V end was cut by 5 bases, the J end by 7 bases, with 15 bases between. There are 14 residues in the CDR3. Germline CDR1 reads SEHNR; CDR2 reads FQNEAQ (reference sequence). CDR3 nucleotide sequence: TGTGCCAGCAGCCCTAGACTTCAGGGTAATGAGCAGTTCTTC. This encodes CASSPRLQGNEQFF.

This chain uses TRBV7-3 with TRBJ1-2; 7 nucleotides agree with TRBD1. CDR3 length equals 13 residues. V trimming: 5 bases; J trimming: 4 bases; junction bases outside the gene matches: 4. The germline V gene encodes CDR1 SGHTA and CDR2 FQGTGA. CDR3 sequence: CASSPGQIYGYTF. CDR3 in DNA: TGTGCCAGCAGCCCGGGACAGATCTATGGCTACACCTTC.

In the case of this clone: The CDR3 carries no conserved terminal phenylalanine or tryptophan, so it likely arises from a read error. No DNA is shown, since the ends of the CDR3 on it are uncertain; the CDR3 is the one TCRdb lists. The CDR3 here is CATSRDPGRSP. This chain joins TRBV15 and TRBJ2-7. The CDR3 totals 11 residues, both ends included. Per germline, CDR1 LNHNV and CDR2 YYDKDF (reference sequence).

V gene TRBV7-2 combines with J gene TRBJ2-5, with unresolved D. Germline CDR1 SGHTA, CDR2 FQGNSA. The ends were cut back, 2 bases at V and 6 bases at J, with 19 bases in the middle. The CDR3 extends over 16 amino acids. CDR3 in amino acids: CASSLNGPGVDQTQYF. Here the CDR3 DNA reads TGTGCCAGCAGCTTAAACGGGCCAGGCGTCGACCAGACCCAGTACTTC.

This clone was counted between two and nine times. This rearrangement joins TRBV4-3 to TRBJ2-1, with TRBD1 matching over 10 bases. Germline assignment: CDR1 LGHNA and CDR2 YSLEER. The CDR3 contains 16 residues. With V trimmed by 3 bases and J by 8 bases, 10 bases remained unmatched. CDR3 sequence (DNA): TGCGCCAGCAGCCAGAGCCCGGGACAGGGGATTTATGAGCAGTTCTTC. Encoded protein: CASSQSPGQGIYEQFF.

The chain combines TRBV13 with TRBJ2-7, with D hard to call. Trimming left V 5 bases short and J 0 bases short, with 8 bases between. From germline, CDR1 is PRHDT and CDR2 FYEKMQ (reference sequence). The CDR3 loop spans 13 amino acids. CDR3 sequence: CASSGWSSYEQYF. CDR3 nucleotides: TGTGCCAGCAGCGGATGGAGCTCCTACGAGCAGTACTTC.

The V and J genes are TRBV2 and TRBJ1-4; D call uncertain. CDR1 is SNHLY, CDR2 FYNNEI, per germline. This CDR3 is 16 amino acids long. The V gene lost 5 bases and the J gene lost 7 bases, with 20 bases spanning the gap. The CDR3 DNA reads as TGTGCCAGCAGTCCGAATGCCGGGGTTCGCGGTGAAAAACTGTTTTTT. Encoded protein: CASSPNAGVRGEKLFF.

This clone was found a few times. This chain connects TRBV9 to TRBJ2-5; 12 bases line up with TRBD2. The germline CDR1 and CDR2 sequences are SGDLS and YYNGEE. Germline trimming cut 2 bases from V and 2 bases from J; bases unmatched to any gene: 10. This CDR3 region has 18 residues. CDR3 amino acids: CASSVSQPGLAGQETQYF. DNA of the CDR3: TGTGCCAGCAGCGTCTCCCAACCGGGACTAGCGGGTCAAGAGACCCAGTACTTC.

The rearrangement joins TRBV7-3 to TRBJ2-1; D remains unclear. V was pared by 3 bases and J by 4 bases, with 13 bases between. CDR1 is SGHTA and CDR2 is FQGTGA in the germline V gene. The CDR3 has 15 residues. CDR3: CASSFGPAGYNEQFF. The CDR3 DNA sequence: TGTGCCAGCAGCTTCGGTCCGGCTGGATACAATGAGCAGTTCTTC. The full variable domain, with the rest looked up from reference TRBV7-3 and TRBJ2-1, is GAGVSQTPSNKVTEKGKYVELRCDPISGHTALYWYRQSLGQGPEFLIYFQGTGAADDSGLPNDRFFAVRPEGSVSTLKIQRTERGDSAVYLCASSFGPAGYNEQFFGPGTRLTVL.